This T cell receptor beta chain was identified during a study of blood T cells in healthy people across ages. Study-level results: Per-million-T-cell TCR beta diversity fell roughly linearly with age. Estimates of total diversity, which came from one million sequenced T cells, were considered to be underestimates.

Combining a sample-barcoded 5' primer with a J-beta primer mix, a second PCR ran for roughly 6 to 11 cycles. A template-switch adaptor containing 12 random nucleotides labeled each cDNA molecule. TCRdb passed the 5' RACE reads through MiXCR, listing each CDR3 protein once. This sample has over 1,200,000 distinct CDR3 sequences, with approximately 59% found just once. Each sample gave at least 7 million isolated PBMCs. The CDR3 covers 17 residues. The V and J ends lost 5 bases and 0 bases respectively, with 16 bases between them. The germline V gene has CDR1 SGHAT and CDR2 FQNNGV. On this clonotype itself: Its antigen is not known.

The V gene is TRBV11-2, the J gene TRBJ2-2; D possibly matches TRBD1 or TRBD2 (5 bases each). The sample consisted of blood. This sequence was found in a young man in good health. The CDR3 loop is CASSTREGPSNTGELFF. CDR3 nucleotides: TGTGCCAGCAGCACCCGCGAGGGACCTTCGAACACCGGGGAGCTGTTTTTT.